The T cell receptor (beta chain) under discussion was sequenced for a study of blood T cell repertoires in COVID-19. In the original workflow: Researchers report that nucleated cell counts were estimated from reference gene primer amplification. The table came from immunoSEQ multiplex PCR; TCRdb's copy has only in-frame clones and leaves some out. D and trimming were read from the DNA, whereas the V and J calls and clone size are those reported in that table. Of tens of thousands of clones detected, 65% to 85% appear once; the ten largest clones hold around 5.8%. The receptor was isolated from a man aged 55 to 69 with active or convalescent COVID-19. The sequencing sample was made of peripheral blood.

CDR3 sequence (DNA): TGTGCCAGCTCACCGCAGACAGGGTTAGGGGCCAACGTCCTGACTTTC. Translated: CASSPQTGLGANVLTF. The V call is TRBV18, the J call TRBJ2-6; TRBD1 agrees at 7 bases. V dropped 3 bases and J dropped 4; count of bases not matched to a gene: 6. Per germline, CDR1 KGHSH and CDR2 LQKENI. This CDR3 is 16 amino acids long. Combining the CDR3 with reference TRBV18 and TRBJ2-6 gives the whole variable domain NAGVMQNPRHLVRRRGQEARLRCSPMKGHSHVYWYRQLPEEGLKFMVYLQKENIIDESGMPKERFSAEFPKEGPSILRIQQVVRGDSAAYFCASSPQTGLGANVLTFGAGSRLTVL.